These 10 T cell receptor beta chains were all obtained from the same sample, sequenced in a study of tumor T cells in aggressive B-cell lymphoma. Libraries were prepared by immunoSEQ multiplex PCR; TCRdb keeps only in-frame clonotypes and omits some of them. There are over 650 clones in the sample; around 80% occur only once, and about a sixth lies in the top ten. Material: tumor tissue. These receptors were collected from an adult with diffuse large B cell lymphoma.

The chain is built from TRBV5-1 and TRBJ2-7; D is perhaps TRBD1 (8 bases). From germline, CDR1 is SGHRS and CDR2 YFSETQ. CDR3 size: 15 residues. Trimming left V 4 bases short and J 6 bases short, with 20 bases between. The CDR3 DNA reads as TGCGCCAGCAGCGGGGGGGACAGGATCGTGGGCGAGCAGTACTTC. It codes for CASSGGDRIVGEQYF.

V is TRBV19 and J is TRBJ1-1; D unclear. Germline V gene sequence: CDR1 LNHDA, CDR2 SQIVND (reference sequence). The V end was cut by 6 bases, the J end by 4 bases, with 15 bases between. CDR3 length equals 14 residues. This chain's CDR3 is CASSPPSRGTEAFF. The CDR3 DNA reads as TGTGCCAGTAGCCCACCTTCTCGGGGCACTGAAGCTTTCTTT.

The chain recombines TRBV7-9 with TRBJ2-7; the match to TRBD2 covers 8 bases. The CDR3 length is 16 residues. The trim removed 7 bases at V and 0 bases at J, leaving 11 bases unmatched. Per the germline V gene, CDR1 is SEHNR and CDR2 is FQNEAQ (reference sequence). CDR3 sequence: CASIPSAGALSYEQYF. DNA of the CDR3: TGTGCCAGCATACCGTCAGCGGGAGCCCTCTCCTACGAGCAGTACTTC.

The rearrangement joins TRBV7-9 to TRBJ2-3; D is ambiguous. The germline V and J ends were trimmed by 3 bases and 2 bases, with 12 bases remaining between them. The CDR3 covers 15 residues. Germline CDR1 and CDR2: SEHNR and FQNEAQ (reference sequence). The CDR3 coding sequence is TGTGCCAGCAGCTTGATCACAGCATTCACAGATACGCAGTATTTT. It specifies CASSLITAFTDTQYF.

CDR3 region: CASSPPTSAGFNEQFF. The CDR3 nucleotides are TGTGCCAGCAGCCCACCGACTAGCGCGGGCTTCAATGAGCAGTTCTTC. The gene calls are TRBV7-6 and TRBJ2-1; TRBD2 matches at 8 bases. V trimming: 5 bases; J trimming: 6 bases; junction bases outside the gene matches: 12. From germline, CDR1 is SGHVS and CDR2 FNYEAQ. This CDR3 region has 16 residues.

This chain uses TRBV6-6 with TRBJ2-5, with D hard to call. V dropped 0 bases and J dropped 5 bases, with 7 bases sitting between them. The CDR3 consists of 13 residues. Looked up from germline, CDR1 is MNHNY and CDR2 is SVGAGI (reference sequence). The CDR3: CASSYSVRETQYF. The CDR3 DNA reads TGTGCCAGCAGTTACTCTGTCCGGGAGACCCAGTACTTC.

This chain connects TRBV11-3 to TRBJ2-1; TRBD1 agrees at 8 bases. Germline CDR1 is SGHNT and CDR2 is YENEEA. The V and J ends lost 3 bases and 3 bases, in that order; junction bases with no gene match: 4. The CDR3 is 15 amino acids. The CDR3 loop reads CASSFTGTGYNEQFF. The DNA for the CDR3 is TGTGCCAGCAGCTTTACCGGGACAGGCTACAATGAGCAGTTCTTC. The variable domain in full, completed from reference TRBV11-3 and TRBJ2-1, reads EAGVVQSPRYKIIEKKQPVAFWCNPISGHNTLYWYLQNLGQGPELLIRYENEEAVDDSQLPKDRFSAERLKGVDSTLKIQPAELGDSAVYLCASSFTGTGYNEQFFGPGTRLTVL.

This clone was recorded once. The chain recombines TRBV14 with TRBJ2-7; maybe TRBD1 (6 bases). Germline lookup yields CDR1 SGHDN and CDR2 FVKESK. The CDR3 has 15 residues. V was trimmed by 2 bases and J by 3 bases, leaving 14 bases between them. The DNA of the CDR3 is TGTGCCAGCAGCCAAATATCCGGGACAATCTACGAGCAGTACTTC. It yields the protein CASSQISGTIYEQYF.

Concerning this clone: One end of the junction is discordant with germline, which a read error may explain. The chain is built from TRBV29-1 and TRBJ1-6; the D is unclear. Germline CDR1 reads SQVTM; CDR2 reads ANQGSEA. The CDR3 consists of 14 residues. The CDR3 DNA sequence: TGCAGCGTTCAGGAAGGAAGATATAATTCTCCCCACCACTTT. It is translated as CSVQEGRYNSPHHF.

The chain couples TRBV19 to TRBJ2-1; maybe TRBD1 (5 bases). The CDR3 spans 15 residues. Deletions cut 0 bases from V and 7 bases from J, with 13 bases between. In germline, CDR1 is LNHDA, CDR2 SQIVND (reference sequence). This CDR3 reads CASSIDIYGANEQFF. CDR3 nucleotides: TGTGCCAGTAGTATAGACATTTATGGGGCGAATGAGCAGTTCTTC.